This TCR beta chain derives from a study of T cells expressing NK-cell markers. About the research overall: In the group of eight sequenced donors, seven were HCMV-seropositive and one was seronegative. Study results and limitations: CD8+ T cells in 5 to 7 donors included dominant NKG2C+ clonotypes at about 1.0-7.0%.

Remarks on this clonotype: The target antigen is unknown.

Making the TCR beta cDNA relied on 5'RACE template switching with UMIs. Using the 5' RACE reads, TCRdb records one entry per CDR3 protein without DNA. The table gives 300,000 to 500,000 distinct CDR3 sequences; the top ten clones make up over 8.5% of it. This CDR3 is built from 14 residues. The germline gives CDR1 LGHDT, CDR2 YNNKEL (reference sequence). What was sequenced was blood T cells: a sorted CD56 or NKG2C T cell subset, CD4+ or CD8+ T cells, or bulk PBMC T cells (not recorded which). The chain is built from TRBV3-1 and TRBJ1-6; TCRdb designates TRBD1, a call that cannot be tested without DNA. This receptor was taken from a woman in her forties or fifties in good health. The CDR3 is CASSRRQSDSPLHF. Based on the CDR3 plus reference TRBV3-1 and TRBJ1-6, the full variable domain is DTAVSQTPKYLVTQMGNDKSIKCEQNLGHDTMYWYKQDSKKFLKIMFSYNNKELIINETVPNRFSPKSPDKAHLNLHINSLELGDSAVYFCASSRRQSDSPLHFGNGTRLTVT.